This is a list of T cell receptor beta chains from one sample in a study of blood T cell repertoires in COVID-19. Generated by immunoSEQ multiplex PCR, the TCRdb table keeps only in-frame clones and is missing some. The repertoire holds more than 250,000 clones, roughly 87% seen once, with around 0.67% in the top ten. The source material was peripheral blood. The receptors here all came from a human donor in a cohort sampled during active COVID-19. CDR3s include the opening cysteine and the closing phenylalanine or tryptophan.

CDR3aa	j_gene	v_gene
CASSSGGGGAYEQYF	TRBJ2-7	TRBV11-2
CASSGGLGPDTQYF	TRBJ2-3	TRBV9
CASIPGQGTEAFF	TRBJ1-1	TRBV19
CASSPHPGQGGYEQYF	TRBJ2-7	TRBV18
CASSLVREVGNTIYF	TRBJ1-3	TRBV7-8
CASTRDRDVGTEAFF	TRBJ1-1	TRBV19
CASSIDGGAIDPGELFF	TRBJ2-2	TRBV19
CASSEPSWNTEAFF	TRBJ1-1	TRBV10-2
CASSQDLATNEKLFF	TRBJ1-4	TRBV14
CASSLGQVKDTEAFF	TRBJ1-1	TRBV7-8
CARSFGGPGHEQYF	TRBJ2-7	TRBV5-3
CASIHSYEQYF	TRBJ2-7	TRBV27
CASSGDIDGVGYTF	TRBJ1-2	TRBV27
CASSLQITGELFF	TRBJ2-2	TRBV9
CASMASGRDGYTF	TRBJ1-2	TRBV27